Each of the 9 T cell receptor beta chains below was sequenced from the same sample in a study of T cell responses to AZD1222 COVID-19 vaccine. Clones were read by immunoSEQ multiplex PCR, and TCRdb kept only the in-frame ones, dropping some. The data contain about 69,000 clones, 70% to 90% of them singletons. The sample consisted of peripheral blood, taken on day 0 of AZD1222 vaccination. These TCRs come from an adult in good health.

The V and J genes are TRBV21-1 and TRBJ1-5; the DNA was not used to check the table's D call, TRBD1. TRBV21-1 is a pseudogene segment. This CDR3 spans 16 amino acids. The CDR3 bases are TGTGCCAGCAGCAAAGCGCTTGGACAGGGCAATCAGCCCCAGCATTTT. This gives the protein CASSKALGQGNQPQHF.

J is TRBJ1-5 and V is TRBV6-2 or TRBV6-3; weak D call: TRBD1 (6 bases). The CDR3 has 14 amino acids. Trimming left V 5 bases short and J 6 bases short, with 14 bases between. CDR1 and CDR2 from the germline V gene are MNHEY and SVGEGT. As DNA, the CDR3 is TGTGCCAGCAGTCCCTCTGGGGGCTTTCAGCCCCAGCATTTT. The encoded protein is CASSPSGGFQPQHF.

The DNA for the CDR3 is TGTGCCAGCGGTGGACGGGAAGCAACTAATGAAAAACTGTTTTTT. Protein sequence: CASGGREATNEKLFF. The genes are TRBV28 and TRBJ1-4; no clear D gene. Trimming took off 8 bases at V and 0 bases at J, with 13 bases between the two ends. CDR3 length equals 15 residues. CDR1 is MDHEN and CDR2 is SYDVKM in the germline V gene. Together with reference TRBV28 and TRBJ1-4, the CDR3 gives the full variable domain: DVKVTQSSRYLVKRTGEKVFLECVQDMDHENMFWYRQDPGLGLRLIYFSYDVKMKEKGDIPEGYSVSREKKERFSLILESASTNQTSMYLCASGGREATNEKLFFGSGTQLSVL.

V usage is TRBV18 and J usage is TRBJ2-7, with a tentative D call TRBD1 (5 bases). V was shortened by 3 bases and J by 4 bases, with 10 bases between the two germline ends. Germline CDR1 is KGHSH and CDR2 is LQKENI. The CDR3 is 13 residues long. The CDR3 DNA reads TGTGCCAGCTCACCTACACAGGTTTACGAGCAGTACTTC. Residues: CASSPTQVYEQYF. The variable domain in full, with the rest retrieved from reference TRBV18 and TRBJ2-7, is NAGVMQNPRHLVRRRGQEARLRCSPMKGHSHVYWYRQLPEEGLKFMVYLQKENIIDESGMPKERFSAEFPKEGPSILRIQQVVRGDSAAYFCASSPTQVYEQYFGPGTRLTVT.

This sequence joins TRBV5-1 and TRBJ2-7; D unresolved. Germline V gives CDR1 SGHRS, CDR2 YFSETQ. CDR3 length: 14 residues. V lost 4 bases to trimming and J lost 4 bases, with 15 bases between them. The chain's CDR3 is CASSPRVYQYEQYF. DNA of the CDR3: TGCGCCAGCAGCCCTCGGGTTTATCAGTACGAGCAGTACTTC.

The V and J genes are TRBV19 and TRBJ2-1; TRBD2 is a possible D gene (5 bases). This CDR3 spans 16 amino acids. Germline V CDR1 and CDR2: LNHDA, SQIVND (reference sequence). Trimming cost V 5 bases and J 0 bases, with 14 bases left between them. The CDR3: CASSHTGVHSYNEQFF. The CDR3 DNA reads as TGTGCCAGTAGTCACACCGGGGTACACTCCTACAATGAGCAGTTCTTC.

This chain links TRBV20-1 with TRBJ1-1, with 7 bases fitting TRBD1. V lost 3 bases, J lost 5 bases, and 12 bases stayed unmatched. This CDR3 has 15 residues. CDR1 DFQATT and CDR2 SNEGSKA come from the germline V gene (reference sequence). DNA of the CDR3: TGCAGTGCTAGTGGGACAGCCCAGATTGGGACTGAAGCTTTCTTT. Amino acids: CSASGTAQIGTEAFF.

The rearrangement joins TRBV25-1 to TRBJ1-1, with a weak D call TRBD1 (5 bases). This CDR3 contains 14 residues. The germline V gene has CDR1 MGHDK and CDR2 SYGVNS. The V gene lost 7 bases and the J gene lost 4 bases, with 16 bases spanning the gap. For the CDR3, the DNA is TGTGCCAGCAAAGTTACAGGCGGCAGCACTGAAGCTTTCTTT. Protein sequence: CASKVTGGSTEAFF.

The chain joins TRBV7-2 to TRBJ2-3; D is undetermined. Germline values: CDR1 SGHTA, CDR2 FQGNSA. Deletions cut 1 base from V and 14 bases from J, with 16 bases between. CDR3 length equals 13 residues. The CDR3 DNA reads as TGTGCCAGCAGCTTAGGAAGGATAGTATCTGCGTATTTT. Its protein product is CASSLGRIVSAYF.